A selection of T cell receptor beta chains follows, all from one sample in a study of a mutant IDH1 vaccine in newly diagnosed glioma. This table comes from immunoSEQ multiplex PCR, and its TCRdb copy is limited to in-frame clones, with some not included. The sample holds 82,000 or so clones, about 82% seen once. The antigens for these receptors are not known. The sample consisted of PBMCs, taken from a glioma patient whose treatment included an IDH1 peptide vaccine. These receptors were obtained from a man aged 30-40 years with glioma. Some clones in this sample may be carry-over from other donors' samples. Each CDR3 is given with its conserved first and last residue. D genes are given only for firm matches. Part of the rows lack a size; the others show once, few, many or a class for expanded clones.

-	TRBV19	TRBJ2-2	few	TGTGCCAGTACTCAGAGTATTTCCACCGGGGAGCTGTTTTTT	CASTQSISTGELFF
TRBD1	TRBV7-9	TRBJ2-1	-	TGTGCCAGCAGCGCCGGGACAGCCTCCTACAATGAGCAGTTCTTC	CASSAGTASYNEQFF
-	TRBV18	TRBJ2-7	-	TGTGCCAGCTCACCTACCAGGGATCACGAGCAGTACTTC	CASSPTRDHEQYF
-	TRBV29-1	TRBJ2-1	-	TGCAGCGGTCGGACAGTCTCCTACAATGAGCAGTTCTTC	CSGRTVSYNEQFF
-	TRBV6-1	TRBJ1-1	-	TGTGCCAGCAGTGAACTAAGGGACACTGAAGCTTTCTTT	CASSELRDTEAFF
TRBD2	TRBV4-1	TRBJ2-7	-	TGCGCCAGCAGCCATCCGTCGGGCGGGGGGGCCGGGTACGAGCAGTACTTC	CASSHPSGGGAGYEQYF
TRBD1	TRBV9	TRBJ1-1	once	TGTGCCAGCAGCGTAGGGAGGGACAGGGGGCGCTTGGGGACTGAAGCTTTCTTT	CASSVGRDRGRLGTEAFF
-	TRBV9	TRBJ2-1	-	TGTGCCAGCAGCACGGACGGACAAGGGGGGGATGAGCAGTTCTTC	CASSTDGQGGDEQFF
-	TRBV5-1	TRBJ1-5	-	TGCGCCAGCAGCCCCTCCGGGGGCAGCTACAATCAGCCCCAGCATTTT	CASSPSGGSYNQPQHF
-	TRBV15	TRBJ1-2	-	TGTGCCACCAGCAGAGATTGGGGAAACTATGGCTACACCTTC	CATSRDWGNYGYTF
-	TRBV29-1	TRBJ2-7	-	TGCAGCGTTGTAGATAACGAGCAGTACTTC	CSVVDNEQYF
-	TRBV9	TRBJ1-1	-	TGTGCCAGCAGCGTATCTACAACTCTCTGGGGCCAAGGGGTGGTGGGCACTGAAGCTTTCTTT	CASSVSTTLWGQGVVGTEAFF
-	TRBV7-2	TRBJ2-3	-	TGTGCCAGCAGCCAACGGGCCGGTGATACGCAGTATTTT	CASSQRAGDTQYF
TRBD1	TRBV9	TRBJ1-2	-	TGTGCCAGCAGCACTCCGGGACAGCCCTATGGCTACACCTTC	CASSTPGQPYGYTF
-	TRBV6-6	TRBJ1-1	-	TGTGCCAGCAGTTACGTGCCGGGGGACACTGAAGCTTTCTTT	CASSYVPGDTEAFF
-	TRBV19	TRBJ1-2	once	TGTGCCAGTAGTATAGGGGAGCTAGTCGGGTATGGCTACACCTTC	CASSIGELVGYGYTF
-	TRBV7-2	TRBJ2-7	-	TGTGCCAGCAGCTTAAGCCCCAGGGTTCTATCCTACGAGCAGTACTTC	CASSLSPRVLSYEQYF
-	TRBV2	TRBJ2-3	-	TGTGCCAGCGGAGGAGCGGCGGGTAGAGATACGCAGTATTTT	CASGGAAGRDTQYF
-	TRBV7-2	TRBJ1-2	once	TGTGCCAGCAGCTTAGTGGGCAGCCACCAAGGAGGGGCCTATGGCTACACCTTC	CASSLVGSHQGGAYGYTF
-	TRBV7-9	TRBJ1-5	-	TGTGCCAGCAGCTTAGGAGGGACTTTTGGGAATCAGCCCCAGCATTTT	CASSLGGTFGNQPQHF
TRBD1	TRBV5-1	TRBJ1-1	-	TGCGCCAGCAGCTTAACAGGGGGTACTGAAGCTTTCTTT	CASSLTGGTEAFF
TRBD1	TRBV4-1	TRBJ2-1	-	TGCGCCAGCAGCCAAGGGACCCTTGCCAGGGGGCTTCTCAATGAGCAGTTCTTC	CASSQGTLARGLLNEQFF
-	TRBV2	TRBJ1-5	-	TGTGCCAGCGGCTTCAGGGAGGGGGTAAGCAATCAGCCCCAGCATTTT	CASGFREGVSNQPQHF
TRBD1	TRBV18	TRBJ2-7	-	TGTGCCAGCTCACTTTCCGGGACAGGGGGCTACGAGCAGTACTTC	CASSLSGTGGYEQYF
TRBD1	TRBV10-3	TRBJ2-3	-	TGTGCCATCAGTATAGGACAGGACGTAAGCACAGATACGCAGTATTTT	CAISIGQDVSTDTQYF
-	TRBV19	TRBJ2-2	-	TGTGCCAGTAGGGGGCAGAACACCGGGGAGCTGTTTTTT	CASRGQNTGELFF
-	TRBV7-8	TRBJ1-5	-	TGTGCCAGCAGCTTAGCGGAGGGTAAAAAGGCGCAGCCCCAGCATTTT	CASSLAEGKKAQPQHF
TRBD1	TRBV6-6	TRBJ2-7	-	TGTGCCAGCAGTTACGCTGACAGGGGGCCCTCCTACGAGCAGTACTTC	CASSYADRGPSYEQYF
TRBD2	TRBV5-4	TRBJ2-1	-	TGTGCCAGCAGCCCCGGACTAGCGGGACCCTACAATGAGCAGTTCTTC	CASSPGLAGPYNEQFF
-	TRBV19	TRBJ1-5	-	TGTGCCAGTAGTATTGATGCGGGCAATCAGCCCCAGCATTTT	CASSIDAGNQPQHF
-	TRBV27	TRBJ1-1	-	TGTGCCAGCAGTTTTGGGAAAGATGCTGAAGCTTTCTTT	CASSFGKDAEAFF
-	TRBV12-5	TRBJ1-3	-	TGTGCTAGTGGTTCGGGACAAGGGGGTCGTGGAAACACCATATATTTT	CASGSGQGGRGNTIYF
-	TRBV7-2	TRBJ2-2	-	TGTGCCAGCAGCTCACAAGCCCGGGGGACCACCGGGGAGCTGTTTTTT	CASSSQARGTTGELFF
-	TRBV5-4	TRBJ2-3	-	TGTGCCAGCAGCTTGGATCGGCGAACTAGCACAGATACGCAGTATTTT	CASSLDRRTSTDTQYF
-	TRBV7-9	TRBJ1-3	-	TGTGCCAGCAGCTTTGGAGCTGGCGTTGATGGAAACACCATATATTTT	CASSFGAGVDGNTIYF
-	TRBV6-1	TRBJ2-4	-	TGTGCCAGCAGTGGCCGGGAGAATCAGTACTTC	CASSGRENQYF
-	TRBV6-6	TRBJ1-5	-	TGTGCCAGCAGTAAGGATACGCGGCCCCAGCATTTT	CASSKDTRPQHF
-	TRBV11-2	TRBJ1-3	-	TGTGCCAGCAGGAATAATAGAATCTCTGGAAACACCATATATTTT	CASRNNRISGNTIYF
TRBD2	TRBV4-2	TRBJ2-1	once	TGTGCCAGCAGCTCCCTGGGGAGGGGCTATGAGCAGTTCTTC	CASSSLGRGYEQFF
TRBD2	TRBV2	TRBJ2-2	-	TGTGCCAGCAGTGCCGCGACTAGCGATACCGGGGAGCTGTTTTTT	CASSAATSDTGELFF
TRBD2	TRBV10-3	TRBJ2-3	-	TGTGCCATCAGTGAAAAAGCGGGAGCGCGCACAGATACGCAGTATTTT	CAISEKAGARTDTQYF
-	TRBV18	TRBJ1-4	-	TGTGCCAGCTCTTTGAAGGGTGTCACTAATGAAAAACTGTTTTTT	CASSLKGVTNEKLFF
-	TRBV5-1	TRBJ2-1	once	TGCGCCAGCAGCCCTCGTCCCCAAAACAATGAGCAGTTCTTC	CASSPRPQNNEQFF
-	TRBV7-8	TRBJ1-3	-	TGTGCCAGCAGCTTAACCGGGACAAGCTCTGGAAACACCATATATTTT	CASSLTGTSSGNTIYF
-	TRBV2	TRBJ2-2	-	TGTGCCAGCAGTGCGAGGGCAGGGAACACCGGGGAGCTGTTTTTT	CASSARAGNTGELFF
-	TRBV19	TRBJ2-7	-	TGTGCCAGTAGCGCCGGGGTAGCGCGCTACGAGCAGTACTTC	CASSAGVARYEQYF
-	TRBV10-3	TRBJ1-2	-	TGTGCCATCAGTGAGTTCTCCGGGACGGCTAACTATGGCTACACCTTC	CAISEFSGTANYGYTF
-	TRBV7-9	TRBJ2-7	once	TGTGCCAGCAGCTTAAAAGAAGGGGTCGAGGGCTACGAGCAGTACTTC	CASSLKEGVEGYEQYF
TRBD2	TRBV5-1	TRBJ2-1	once	TGCGCCAGCAGCTTAGGACTAGCCCAGACTGACTACAATGAGCAGTTCTTC	CASSLGLAQTDYNEQFF
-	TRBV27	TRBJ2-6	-	TGTGCCAGCAGACTTCCTGGGGCCAACGTCCTGACTTTC	CASRLPGANVLTF
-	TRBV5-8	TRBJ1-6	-	TGTGCCAGCGCCCACGGGATTAGTTCACCCCTCCACTTT	CASAHGISSPLHF